The rows below give T cell receptor beta chains drawn from one sample of a study of cytomegalovirus exposure and HLA in healthy donors. The data were produced by immunoSEQ multiplex PCR, yet TCRdb's version contains in-frame clones alone and is incomplete. The sample carries 150,000 or so clones, roughly four fifths recorded once. Source material: PBMCs. The receptor source for this set is a female donor in good health and CMV-seronegative. Both conserved end residues are part of each CDR3. Fields, in order: clone size, J gene, V gene, CDR3 protein. The size field is filled for only some rows; it gives once, few, many or a size class.

size: -; J: TRBJ2-1; V: TRBV6-1; CDR3: CASSERTGESYNEQFF
size: once; J: TRBJ1-3; V: TRBV29-1; CDR3: CSVDEDSSGNTIYF
size: -; J: TRBJ2-3; V: TRBV11-2; CDR3: CASSLGFGGHLDTQYF
size: -; J: TRBJ2-1; V: TRBV10-2; CDR3: CASRLAYNEQFF
size: -; J: TRBJ1-3; V: TRBV11-2; CDR3: CASSLLGTGGSGNTIYF
size: -; J: TRBJ2-5; V: TRBV28; CDR3: CASSVGQGRYQETQYF
size: few; J: TRBJ1-2; V: TRBV9; CDR3: CASDGGTTANYGYTF
size: few; J: TRBJ1-2; V: TRBV4-3; CDR3: CASSQEVTRANYGYTF
size: -; J: TRBJ2-7; V: TRBV13; CDR3: CASSPETSGSRYEQYF
size: once; J: TRBJ1-4; V: TRBV30; CDR3: CASPGQTNEKLFF
size: few; J: TRBJ2-3; V: TRBV7-3; CDR3: CASSQGAGATTDTQYF
size: few; J: TRBJ2-7; V: TRBV2; CDR3: CASGGYRDEQYF
size: few; J: TRBJ1-1; V: TRBV6-6; CDR3: CASSYSDINTEAFF
size: -; J: TRBJ2-5; V: TRBV15; CDR3: CATSTRTGSGQETQYF
size: -; J: TRBJ2-5; V: TRBV9; CDR3: CASSVGPPTSGQETQYF
size: -; J: TRBJ2-7; V: TRBV28; CDR3: CASISRQRTSYEQYF
size: -; J: TRBJ1-6; V: TRBV4-3; CDR3: CASSQGRESGNSPLHF
size: -; J: TRBJ2-3; V: TRBV28; CDR3: CASVPGTNTDTQYF
size: -; J: TRBJ1-2; V: TRBV7-9; CDR3: CASSQGQGYGYTF
size: -; J: TRBJ2-1; V: TRBV7-8; CDR3: CASSERQGASYNEQFF
size: -; J: TRBJ2-1; V: TRBV5-8; CDR3: CASNRERGWEEQFF
size: -; J: TRBJ1-1; V: TRBV11-2; CDR3: CASSLTPGGNTEAFF
size: -; J: TRBJ2-3; V: TRBV28; CDR3: CAEGTGLGNTQYF
size: once; J: TRBJ1-4; V: TRBV10-2; CDR3: CASSDKRGSNEKLFF
size: -; J: TRBJ2-7; V: TRBV6-5; CDR3: CASRAGGTEQYF
size: once; J: TRBJ1-4; V: TRBV5-6; CDR3: CASSWGQGKKLFF
size: -; J: TRBJ2-5; V: TRBV6-6; CDR3: CASSYGQIQETQYF
size: -; J: TRBJ2-2; V: TRBV10-1; CDR3: CASSDQRDPVTGELFF
size: -; J: TRBJ1-2; V: TRBV5-6; CDR3: CASSPGPLNYGYTF
size: -; J: TRBJ1-6; V: TRBV12-5; CDR3: CASGFVFWDRSPSSYNSPLHF
size: -; J: TRBJ2-2; V: TRBV29-1; CDR3: CSVTTSGRGANTGELFF
size: -; J: TRBJ1-2; V: TRBV7-2; CDR3: CASSLAPDRTNYGYTF
size: -; J: TRBJ2-1; V: TRBV13; CDR3: CASSLAPELAGEHNEQFF
size: few; J: TRBJ1-3; V: TRBV9; CDR3: CASSVVDSGNTIYF
size: few; J: TRBJ2-1; V: TRBV11-3; CDR3: CASSSGLADRGNEQFF
size: -; J: TRBJ1-4; V: TRBV6-5; CDR3: CASSAGQGREKLFF
size: -; J: TRBJ2-1; V: TRBV30; CDR3: CAWSTGQGQVGQFF
size: -; J: TRBJ2-1; V: TRBV15; CDR3: CATSPFTGQGNNEQFF
size: -; J: TRBJ2-3; V: TRBV7-3; CDR3: CASSPRPRDRNHRGTDTQYF
size: -; J: TRBJ2-3; V: TRBV6-4; CDR3: CASSAQSTDTQYF
size: once; J: TRBJ2-3; V: TRBV5-8; CDR3: CASSADREVDTQYF
size: -; J: TRBJ2-7; V: TRBV6-5; CDR3: CASSYGGTTYEQYF
size: few; J: TRBJ1-2; V: TRBV12-5; CDR3: CASGHDSYGYTF
size: -; J: TRBJ2-7; V: TRBV25-1; CDR3: CASSESGRGGYEQYF
size: -; J: TRBJ1-3; V: TRBV4-2; CDR3: CATQRGLGFGNTIYF
size: -; J: TRBJ2-1; V: TRBV6-4; CDR3: CASSDGLMDGNEQFF